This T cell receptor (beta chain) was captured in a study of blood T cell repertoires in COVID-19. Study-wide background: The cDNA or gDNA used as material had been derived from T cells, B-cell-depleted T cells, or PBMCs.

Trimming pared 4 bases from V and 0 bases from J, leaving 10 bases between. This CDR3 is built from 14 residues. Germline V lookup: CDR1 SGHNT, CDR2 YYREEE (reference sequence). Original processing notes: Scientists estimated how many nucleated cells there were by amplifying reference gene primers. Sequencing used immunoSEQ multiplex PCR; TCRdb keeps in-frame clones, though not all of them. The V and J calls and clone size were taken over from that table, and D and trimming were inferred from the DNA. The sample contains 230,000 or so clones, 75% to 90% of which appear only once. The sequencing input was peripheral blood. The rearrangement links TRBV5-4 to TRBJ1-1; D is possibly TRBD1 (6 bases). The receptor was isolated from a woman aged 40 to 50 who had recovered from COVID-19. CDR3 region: CASSRTALNTEAFF. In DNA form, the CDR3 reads TGTGCCAGCAGCAGGACAGCCCTGAACACTGAAGCTTTCTTT.